The clone carrying this T cell receptor beta chain was counted a few times. These data are taken from a study of blood T cells in healthy people across ages. In the study overall: Using template switching, researchers captured about one barcoded beta molecule for each two T cells.

Healthy individuals of Caucasian origin from Russia, aged roughly 6 to 90, served as donors. The authors ran a second PCR of 7 to 11 cycles using a sample-barcoded 5' primer and a J-beta primer mix. Each TCR beta cDNA got a 12-nucleotide random molecular identifier. TCRdb passed the 5' RACE reads through MiXCR, listing each CDR3 protein once. The sample has 600,000 to 1,000,000 distinct CDR3 sequences; 55% to 75% are singletons. V shed 3 bases and J 2 bases; nucleotides not matched to a gene: 3. The CDR3 has 14 residues. Germline V gene data show CDR1 as DFQATT and CDR2 as SNEGSKA (reference sequence).

This clonotype originated in a man in his thirties or forties in good health. The sample comprised blood. This chain connects TRBV20-1 to TRBJ2-1; 8 nucleotides line up with TRBD2. DNA of the CDR3: TGCAGTGCTAGGGCGGGAGGAGCCTACAATGAGCAGTTCTTC. It translates to CSARAGGAYNEQFF.